This T cell receptor beta chain came from a study of identical twins (dated by TCRdb to the mid-2010s). The study in broad terms: TCR alpha and beta repertoires from monozygotic twins, unrelated adults of various ages and cord blood were deep-sequenced to test whether fetal clonotypes persist. Replicate twin experiments were performed at different times using different library preparation protocols to rule out contamination. Overall study outcomes, separate from this receptor: Zero-insertion analyses could be partly confounded by invariant T cells such as MAIT and iNKT, although diverse VJ usage argued against such confounding for most clonotypes. Abundant cord blood beta clonotypes had fewer insertions, young adult naive repertoires showed a similar but weaker trend, and memory repertoires showed no such trend. In beta out-of-frame sequences, excess twin sharing was weaker, because having fewer shared sequences lowered the signal-to-noise ratio. Recombination models systematically underestimated out-of-frame TCR alpha sharing in monozygotic twins but agreed with sharing between unrelated individuals. Out-of-frame TCR alpha sequences shared between twins showed an excess of low generation-probability sequences compared with coincidental sharing between unrelated individuals. Because the same donors could not be followed over many years, the conclusions depended on cross-sectional statistical analysis.

Only healthy Caucasian donors were included. The twin cohort consisted of three pairs of female monozygotic twins, all aged roughly 18 to 29 years. RNA for TCR libraries was isolated from peripheral blood mononuclear cells. V lost 6 bases and J lost 0 bases; the stretch between them is 6 bases long. From the germline V gene, CDR1 is SQVTM and CDR2 is ANQGSEA. The CDR3 goes from the cysteine to the phenylalanine over 12 residues. The retained sequence is limited to the CDR3, 36 bases, with the frame set at the first base. This clonotype has at least ten counts. It has no known antigen specificity. Per-base qualities were not stored, and no clone one base away is much larger. The library was generated by 5' RACE. TCRdb records Illumina HiSeq 2000 as the sequencer. Template switching introduced a universal primer binding site; the final cDNA contained a unique molecular identifier, enabling accurate counting of TCR cDNA molecules. Specific primers in the conserved constant-segment region were used to synthesize first-strand cDNA for TCR alpha and beta chains. To control for contamination, every cDNA library carried two barcodes: a SMART-Mk sample barcode plus Illumina barcodes. TruSeq adapter sequences and Illumina sample barcodes were added in two successive PCR steps. Sequencing of the TCR alpha and beta cDNA libraries was done on the Illumina HiSeq platform using custom primers. Regarding the original processing steps: Raw reads were processed with MiGEC to extract unique molecular identifiers, and MiXCR was used to determine CDR3 positions. For each individual, recombination models were inferred using an EM algorithm with the repgenHMM and IGoR tools. The tcR package in R was used for shared clonotype analysis, with sharing normalized by the product of cloneset sizes. To study raw recombination without the effects of thymic and clonal selection, out-of-frame nonproductive sequences were analyzed. TCRdb reran the public reads through fastp at Q25 and MiXCR, keeping productive beta chains. Rows merge per CDR3 protein into single entries with the most common DNA and genes. The V and J calls were not made by the authors but by TCRdb's processing. For this sample there are about 570,000 distinct CDR3 sequences; approximately 9.6% appear just once. In total, the top ten clones hold around 3.2% of the sample.

In addition, the sample was reused for a study of yellow fever vaccine responses in identical twins. As the second paper documents: According to the authors, in identical twins the way T cells responded to vaccination appeared partly convergent and partly personalized. In the study, vaccine-responding T cell clones were precisely tracked in identical twins.

The TCR was taken from a woman between 18 and 30 years old in good health. The source material was PBMCs. Here the chain combines TRBV29-1 and TRBJ2-1, with an unclear D gene assignment. Here the CDR3 is given as CSVEYSYNEQFF. The nucleotide sequence is TGCAGCGTCGAATACTCCTACAATGAGCAGTTCTTC.